The T cell receptor (beta chain) described here comes from a study of OX40 agonist ivuxolimab in advanced cancers. Study-level information: Patients were given ivuxolimab, an antibody that agonizes OX40 (CD134). While on treatment, patients had intravenous ivuxolimab at 0.01 to 10 mg/kg every 2 weeks.

Patients were excluded for autoimmune disease history or systemic immunosuppression. Blood samples were obtained at baseline, cycle 4 day 1, and cycle 7 day 1. Data came from immunoSEQ multiplex PCR; TCRdb stores just in-frame clones and leaves some out. The sample lists fewer than 70,000 clones; about 85% were seen once. Trimming left V 5 bases short and J 6 bases short, with 19 bases between. The CDR3 has 15 residues. CDR1 is SGHKS, CDR2 YYEKEE, per germline (reference sequence). The sequences come from CD4+ or CD8+ T cells sorted from blood, collected in a trial of the OX40 agonist ivuxolimab. This rearrangement joins TRBV5-5 to TRBJ2-3; TRBD1 might be the D (5 bases). The receptor comes from an adult with an advanced solid tumor such as melanoma, head and neck, liver or kidney cancer. CDR3 DNA: TGTGCCAGCAGTTCCACAGTACAGGTAAAGGATACGCAGTATTTT. This codes for CASSSTVQVKDTQYF.